The rows below give T cell receptor beta chains drawn from one sample of a study of blood T cells in healthy people across ages. TCRdb redid the calling of the 5' RACE reads with MiXCR, one entry per CDR3 protein. The top ten clones hold 7% to 9.5% of a sample with 1.4 million to 1.5 million distinct CDR3 sequences, around 42% of them seen once. The sample comprised blood. Every receptor here comes from a woman under 30 in good health. The conserved cysteine and the conserved F or W are not part of the CDR3 here.

>TRBJ1-4|TRBV12-3/TRBV12-4
ASSFLGEKLF
>TRBJ2-1|TRBV20-1
SARPSTASSYNEQF
>TRBJ2-6|TRBV6-5
ASSPGQVLGANVLT
>TRBJ2-3|TRBV21-1
ASSGPGRGAGTDTQY
>TRBJ1-5|TRBV28
ASSARISNQPQH
>TRBJ1-6|TRBV6-2/TRBV6-3
ASSYPASPLH
>TRBJ2-3|TRBV14
ASSQGQKADTQY
>TRBJ2-5|TRBV5-5
ASSQVTGEETQY
>TRBJ2-7|TRBV6-1
ASIGTEGTYEKY
>TRBJ2-1|TRBV20-1
SAEGTSGSNEQF
>TRBJ1-2|TRBV20-1
SASLGGSGYT
>TRBJ1-5|TRBV10-2
ASSEGANQPQH
>TRBJ2-5|TRBV7-6
ASAIQMYQETQY
>TRBJ2-1|TRBV7-9
ASRSTTDYNEQF
>TRBJ1-5|TRBV29-1
SVTTSGTVNQPQH
>TRBJ1-2|TRBV12-3/TRBV12-4
ASSPLMGANGYT
>TRBJ1-1|TRBV5-1
ASSLVPGQGNTEAF
>TRBJ2-6|TRBV5-1
ASSRTQLSGANVLT
>TRBJ2-1|TRBV20-1
SASVGTSGDNEQF
>TRBJ2-3|TRBV7-9
ASSPTSLRLPWTDTQY
>TRBJ2-3|TRBV6-1
ASTGRSGRGVGSTDTQY
>NA|TRBV29-1
SVPIGETQY
>TRBJ2-5|TRBV6-6
ASSTGALQETQY
>TRBJ2-7|TRBV7-8
ASSLRVNSYEQY
>TRBJ1-5|TRBV12-3/TRBV12-4
ASSRSAGGASQPQH
>TRBJ2-7|TRBV4-1
ASSQDRAYNEQY
>TRBJ2-7|TRBV4-1
ASSPFQGAPHYEQY
>TRBJ1-5|TRBV2
ASSDQSGLNQPQH
>TRBJ1-1|TRBV5-1
ASSTDAAQAF
>TRBJ2-3|TRBV7-2
ASSAGLRDTQY
>TRBJ2-5|TRBV6-1
ASSELEDEQY
>TRBJ2-3|TRBV5-1
ASSSQGHSTQY
>TRBJ2-5|TRBV24-1
ATSDLSEETQY
>TRBJ1-5|TRBV12-3/TRBV12-4
ASSGGALNQPQH
>TRBJ2-1|TRBV2
ASSRTSGNEQF
>TRBJ2-3|TRBV21-1
ASSRGGRGNRTDTQY
>TRBJ2-3|TRBV12-3/TRBV12-4
ASSFSSDTQY
>TRBJ1-1|TRBV9
ASSASLRGLTEAF
>TRBJ1-2|TRBV28
ASSLTGNPSSANYGYT
>TRBJ1-2|TRBV7-9
ASSLKAGRNYGYT
>TRBJ2-2|TRBV6-1
ASSRGLAVNTGELF
>TRBJ2-7|TRBV10-2
ASSESNSPYEQY